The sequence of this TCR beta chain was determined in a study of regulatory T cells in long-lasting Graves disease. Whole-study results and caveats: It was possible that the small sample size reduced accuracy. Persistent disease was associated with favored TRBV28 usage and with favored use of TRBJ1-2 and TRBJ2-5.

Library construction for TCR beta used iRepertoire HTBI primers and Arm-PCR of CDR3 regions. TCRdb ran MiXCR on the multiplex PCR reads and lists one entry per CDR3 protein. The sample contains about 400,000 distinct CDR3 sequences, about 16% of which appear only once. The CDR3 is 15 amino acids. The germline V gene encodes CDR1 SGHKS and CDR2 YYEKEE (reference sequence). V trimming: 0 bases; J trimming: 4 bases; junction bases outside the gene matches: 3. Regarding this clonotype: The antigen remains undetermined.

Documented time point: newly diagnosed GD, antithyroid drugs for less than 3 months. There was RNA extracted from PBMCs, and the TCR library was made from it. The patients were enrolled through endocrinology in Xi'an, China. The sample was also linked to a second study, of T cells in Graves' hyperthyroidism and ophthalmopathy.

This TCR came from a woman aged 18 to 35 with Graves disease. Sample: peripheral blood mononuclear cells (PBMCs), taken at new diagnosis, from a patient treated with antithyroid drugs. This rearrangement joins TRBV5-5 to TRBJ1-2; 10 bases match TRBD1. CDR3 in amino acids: CASSLEGQGTYGYTF. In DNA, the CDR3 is TGTGCCAGCAGCTTGGAGGGACAGGGGACCTATGGCTACACCTTC.